The 22 T cell receptor beta chains below come from one sample, sequenced in a study of T cell repertoires in cytomegalovirus infection. Their antigen targets remain unknown. TCRdb reprocessed the reads with MiXCR, giving one entry per CDR3 protein. The sample contains roughly 800,000 distinct CDR3 sequences, about 27% of which appear only once. The starting material was cultured CD8+ T cells from PBMCs, obtained from culture after CMV antigen stimulation. The receptors originated from a human donor in good health (CMV status not recorded). Some clones in this sample may be carry-over from other donors' samples.

J is TRBJ2-5 and V is TRBV2; 8 bases align to TRBD2. J was trimmed by 4 bases and V by 6 bases; bases with no gene match: 7. CDR1 and CDR2 (germline): SNHLY, FYNNEI. The CDR3 consists of 14 residues. DNA for the CDR3: TGTGCCAGCAGGATTAGCGGGGTGATAGAGACCCAGTACTTC. Translated: CASRISGVIETQYF.

The chain is built from TRBV29-1 and TRBJ1-2; 7 bases are shared with TRBD1. V gave up 1 base and J gave up 3 bases; unmatched junction bases: 8. The germline CDR1 and CDR2 sequences are SQVTM and ANQGSEA. The CDR3 consists of 15 residues. In DNA form, the CDR3 reads TGCAGCGTTGAAGTCCCCGACAGGGAACACTATGGCTACACCTTC. This sequence encodes CSVEVPDREHYGYTF.

The chain combines TRBV4-1 with TRBJ1-5; a possible D gene is TRBD1 (5 bases). Trimming left V 1 base short and J 6 bases short, with 10 bases between. Germline-derived CDR1 and CDR2 are MGHRA and YSYEKL. CDR3 length: 14 residues. CDR3 region: CASSQGGIAQPQHF. In DNA, the CDR3 is TGCGCCAGCAGCCAAGGGGGGATAGCTCAGCCCCAGCATTTT.

This clonotype occurred many times. The rearrangement links TRBV7-9 to TRBJ1-2, with D hard to call. This CDR3 contains 14 residues. Trimming shortened V by 0 bases and J by 8 bases, and 13 bases separated the two germline ends. The V gene's germline CDR1 is SEHNR and CDR2 FQNEAQ (reference sequence). CDR3 protein: CASSLAPREEGYTF. The CDR3 DNA reads TGTGCCAGCAGCTTAGCGCCAAGGGAGGAAGGCTACACCTTC.

This clonotype was picked up a small number of times. The chain links TRBV6-6 to TRBJ2-5; D ambiguous. Deletions cut 0 bases from V and 5 bases from J, with 22 bases between. Germline CDR1 MNHNY, CDR2 SVGAGI (reference sequence). There are 18 residues in the CDR3. The CDR3 coding sequence is TGTGCCAGCAGTTACTCGAAAAGTACGTTCCTAAGCCGGGAGACCCAGTACTTC. Translated: CASSYSKSTFLSRETQYF.

The chain has TRBV6-2 or TRBV6-3 and TRBJ2-7; tentatively, D is TRBD1 (6 bases). V shed 6 bases and J shed 3 bases, with 12 bases lying between them. Germline loops: CDR1 MNHEY, CDR2 SVGEGT. The CDR3 runs to 13 residues. CDR3 nucleotides: TGTGCCAGCAGCCTGGACAGCTACTACGAGCAGTACGTC. Translation gives CASSLDSYYEQYV.

The V call is TRBV25-1, the J call TRBJ2-1; D possibly uses TRBD1 or TRBD2 (6 bases each). The CDR3 loop spans 12 amino acids. The germline V gene encodes CDR1 MGHDK and CDR2 SYGVNS. The V and J ends lost 3 bases and 10 bases respectively, with 10 bases between them. CDR3 sequence reads: CASSDGGDEQFF. DNA for the CDR3: TGTGCCAGCAGTGACGGGGGCGACGAGCAGTTCTTC.

In the case of this clonotype: A junction boundary mismatches the germline segment, possibly from a read error. The chain recombines TRBV12-3 or TRBV12-4 with TRBJ2-1, with 9 bases lining up with TRBD2. CDR3 length: 17 amino acids. The CDR3 coding sequence is TGTGCCAGCGGTTTAGCGGTGGCGGGGGGGCCTGTCAATGAGCAGTTCTTC. Translated, it gives CASGLAVAGGPVNEQFF.

This sequence joins TRBV15 and TRBJ2-7, with D perhaps TRBD1 or TRBD2 (5 bases each). Germline CDR1 LNHNV, CDR2 YYDKDF (reference sequence). V lost 2 bases, J lost 9 bases, and 17 bases lay in between. This CDR3 has 14 residues. DNA of the CDR3: TGTGCCACCAGCAGACGCCTCGAGGGGTGGGCGCAGTACGTC. Translating it yields CATSRRLEGWAQYV.

This clonotype was observed a handful of times. The chain uses TRBV5-4 and TRBJ2-2, with 7 bases matching TRBD1. V was pared by 3 bases and J by 4 bases, with 6 bases of the junction left unmatched. The CDR3 totals 15 residues. The germline V gene has CDR1 SGHNT and CDR2 YYREEE (reference sequence). The CDR3 coding sequence is TGTGCCAGCAGCTCGGGACAGATGATCACCGGGGAGCTGTTTTTT. It translates to CASSSGQMITGELFF.

Many counts were recorded for this clonotype. The V call is TRBV7-2, the J call TRBJ2-3, with a weak D call TRBD2 (5 bases). CDR1 and CDR2 from the germline V gene are SGHTA and FQGNSA. Deletions cut 2 bases from V and 2 bases from J, with 14 bases between. This CDR3 has 16 amino acids. CDR3 loop: CASSLYGRGSTDTQYF. The CDR3 DNA sequence: TGTGCCAGCAGCTTATACGGTAGAGGGTCCACAGATACGCAGTATTTT. The complete variable domain, with remaining parts taken from reference TRBV7-2 and TRBJ2-3, reads GAGVSQSPSNKVTEKGKDVELRCDPISGHTALYWYRQSLGQGLEFLIYFQGNSAPDKSGLPSDRFSAERTGGSVSTLTIQRTQQEDSAVYLCASSLYGRGSTDTQYFGPGTRLTVL.

This chain uses TRBV2 with TRBJ1-1; D ambiguous. V shed 6 bases and J shed 1 base, with 9 bases lying between them. Germline V gene sequence: CDR1 SNHLY, CDR2 FYNNEI. This CDR3 region has 13 residues. The CDR3 loop reads CASRYTQNTEAFF. The DNA for the CDR3 is TGTGCCAGCAGATACACTCAGAACACTGAAGCTTTCTTT.

V and J are TRBV7-6 and TRBJ2-2, with D perhaps TRBD1 or TRBD2 (5 bases each). Between the trimmed V and J ends, which lost 2 bases and 2 bases, there was a span of 24 bases. This CDR3 has 20 amino acids. Germline CDR1 SGHVS, CDR2 FNYEAQ. DNA of the CDR3: TGTGCCAGCAGCTTAAGACTCTTGGCAGGTGGGACCCGAAACACCGGGGAGCTGTTTTTT. It translates to CASSLRLLAGGTRNTGELFF.

The rearrangement joins TRBV19 to TRBJ1-1, with D perhaps matching TRBD1 (6 bases). V was cut by 2 bases and J by 8 bases, with 18 bases left in between. The CDR3 has 15 residues. CDR1 LNHDA and CDR2 SQIVND come from the germline V gene (reference sequence). The chain's CDR3 is CASSIRAGAPHEAFF. As DNA, the CDR3 is TGTGCCAGTAGTATAAGGGCAGGGGCCCCACACGAAGCTTTCTTT.

There are many counts of this clonotype. One end of the junction fails to match germline, which may point to a read error. The chain couples TRBV7-6 to TRBJ2-1; D call uncertain. The CDR3 consists of 13 residues. Germline assignment: CDR1 SGHVS and CDR2 FNYEAQ. This CDR3 reads CASSYTRGAPLFF. The CDR3 DNA follows: TGTGCCAGCAGCTACACCCGAGGAGCCCCTCTATTTTTC. The whole variable domain, filled in from reference TRBV7-6 and TRBJ2-1, reads GAGVSQSPRYKVTKRGQDVALRCDPISGHVSLYWYRQALGQGPEFLTYFNYEAQQDKSGLPNDRFSAERPEGSISTLTIQRTEQRDSAMYRCASSYTRGAPLFFGPGTRLTVL.

This clonotype has just a few counts. This chain uses TRBV4-1 with TRBJ2-3; D call uncertain. The CDR3 is 14 residues long. Trimming shortened V by 2 bases and J by 6 bases, and 12 bases separated the two germline ends. The V gene's germline CDR1 is MGHRA and CDR2 YSYEKL. The CDR3 protein is CASSQPLLSDTQYF. CDR3 bases: TGCGCCAGCAGCCAACCCTTACTGTCCGATACGCAGTATTTT.

This clonotype came up a few times. The chain recombines TRBV27 with TRBJ2-1; D is tentatively TRBD1 or TRBD2 (7 bases each). Trimming left V 7 bases short and J 5 bases short, with 21 bases between. This CDR3 region has 16 residues. CDR1 and CDR2 (germline): MNHEY, SMNVEV (reference sequence). The CDR3 bases are TGTGCCAGCACCTTGTCAGGGGGGGGGCCCCACAATGAGCAGTTCTTC. The encoded protein is CASTLSGGGPHNEQFF.

The sample holds a few counts of this clonotype. The rearrangement links TRBV20-1 to TRBJ2-5; possible D gene TRBD1, 6 bases. V was pared by 4 bases and J by 0 bases, with 12 bases between. The length of the CDR3 is 14 residues. CDR1 DFQATT and CDR2 SNEGSKA come from the germline V gene (reference sequence). CDR3 nucleotide sequence: TGCAGTGCTAAGGACAGTGCGTACCAAGAGACCCAGTACTTC. As protein: CSAKDSAYQETQYF.

This clonotype showed up many times. The chain employs TRBV7-6 and TRBJ2-1; 7 bases are a match to TRBD2. This CDR3 is built from 15 residues. Looked up from germline, CDR1 is SGHVS and CDR2 is FNYEAQ. After removal of 3 bases from V and 3 bases from J, the junction contained 5 bases not matched to a gene. In DNA form, the CDR3 reads TGTGCCAGCAGCTTTCCGGGGGGAGTCTACAATGAGCAGTTCTTC. It yields the protein CASSFPGGVYNEQFF.

The chain employs TRBV6-6 and TRBJ1-4; the D gene is possibly TRBD1 (6 bases). CDR3 length: 15 amino acids. The V gene lost 0 bases and the J gene lost 6 bases, with 11 bases spanning the gap. The germline CDR1 and CDR2 sequences are MNHNY and SVGAGI (reference sequence). The CDR3 protein is CASSYSSGAYEKLFF. CDR3 nucleotides: TGTGCCAGCAGTTACTCCTCGGGGGCCTATGAAAAACTGTTTTTT.

The V and J genes are TRBV27 and TRBJ2-1; 12 bases are shared with TRBD2. The CDR3 contains 16 residues. J gave up 4 bases and V 8 bases, and 9 bases lay outside the gene matches. Germline V gene sequence: CDR1 MNHEY, CDR2 SMNVEV (reference sequence). CDR3 DNA: TGTGCCAGCTGCCCGACTAGCGGGAGCTATTACAATGAGCAGTTCTTC. Encoded protein: CASCPTSGSYYNEQFF.

The chain joins TRBV25-1 to TRBJ2-5; D may correspond to TRBD1 or TRBD2 (5 bases each). Trimming took 3 bases from V and 0 from J, leaving 14 bases between them. The germline CDR1 and CDR2 sequences are MGHDK and SYGVNS. The CDR3 is made up of 16 amino acids. The chain's CDR3 is CASSDHFLGHQETQYF. The CDR3 nucleotides are TGTGCCAGCAGTGATCACTTCTTGGGACACCAAGAGACCCAGTACTTC.